This T cell receptor (beta chain) comes out of a study of post-analysis software for immune sequencing data. Overall study context: The cohort encompassed relapsing-remitting, secondary progressive and progressive-relapsing multiple sclerosis disease courses. Regarding the study as a whole: Samples from one preparation batch, clustered by F measure, grouped strongly together. Compared with controls, patients showed significantly lower normalized Chao1 diversity. Patients showed TRBV5-6, TRBV5-1 and TRBV20-1 among four to six TRBV segments more frequent than in controls.

Details on this clonotype: The antigen is unknown.

Tagging with unique molecular identifiers was a feature of the TCR beta cDNA libraries. T cells numbering roughly 0.95 to 10 million gave rise to a few hundred thousand cDNA molecules. TCRdb called the PCR reads again in MiXCR, with one record for every CDR3 protein. The sample includes almost 700,000 distinct CDR3 sequences, roughly three fifths seen only once; the top ten take roughly 12%. Germline V gene lookup returns CDR1 LGHNA and CDR2 YNFKEQ. The length of the CDR3 is 16 residues. Trimming removed 9 bases from V and 1 base from J, with 18 bases in between. The source is a girl aged 2 to 10 with multiple sclerosis. V gene TRBV4-2 combines with J gene TRBJ2-2; D might be TRBD2 (6 bases). The material sequenced was blood. As DNA, the CDR3 is TGTGCCAGTCACCCGCAGGAGGGACTGAACACCGGGGAGCTGTTTTTT. Protein sequence: CASHPQEGLNTGELFF.